Presented here are 27 T cell receptor beta chains from one specimen sequenced in a study of T cells in women clearing cervical HPV infection. Here immunoSEQ multiplex PCR was the method, and the copy in TCRdb shows in-frame clones only, minus some. The sample table sets out under 35,000 clones. Input material: blood buffy coat. These receptors originate from a woman aged 18-70 years with a cervical HPV16 infection that either progressed to CIN3+ or cleared (not recorded which).

In regard to this clone: The CDR3 extends 3 residues past the end of the read, so its final part is completed from the germline J gene. V gene TRBV6-1 combines with J gene TRBJ2-2; 9 nucleotides match TRBD2. The CDR3 runs 15 residues. CDR1 is MNHNS and CDR2 is SASEGT in the germline V gene. With V trimmed by 1 base and J by 4 bases, 1 base remained unmatched. CDR3 loop: CASSEGLAATGELFF. The part of the CDR3 DNA that was read is TGTGCCAGCAGTGAAGGACTAGCGGCCACCGGGGAG.

Note on this clone: From the germline J gene comes the end of the CDR3, since the read stops 3 residues before it. V and J are TRBV29-1 and TRBJ1-2; tentatively, D is TRBD1 (5 bases). Germline values: CDR1 SQVTM, CDR2 ANQGSEA. The CDR3 sequence is 15 residues long. The sequenced part of the CDR3 DNA is TGCAGCGCTCGGGGGGGAACGCGGGGATCTTCAGGC. Residues: CSARGGTRGSSG. The entire CDR3 sequence reads CSARGGTRGSSGYTF.

Concerning this clone: Read data end 3 residues before the CDR3 end; the end is taken from the germline J gene. The chain is built from TRBV7-3 and TRBJ2-1, with a weak D call TRBD1 (5 bases). The CDR3 is made up of 13 amino acids. Trimming pared 5 bases from V and 5 bases from J, leaving 10 bases between. Germline CDR1 is SGHTA and CDR2 is FQGTGA. CDR3 region: CASSTDRDNEQFF. Incomplete CDR3 DNA: TGTGCCAGCAGCACCGACAGAGACAATGAG.

Details on this clone: From the germline J gene comes the end of the CDR3, since the read stops 3 residues before it. The chain couples TRBV20-1 to TRBJ2-5, with D possibly matching TRBD2 (6 bases). V lost 3 bases and J 4 bases, leaving 12 bases between the germline ends. Germline CDR1 reads DFQATT; CDR2 reads SNEGSKA (reference sequence). The CDR3 is 13 amino acids. This CDR3 reads CSASPLARETQYF. The sequenced part of the CDR3 DNA is TGCAGTGCTAGCCCCCTAGCGAGAGAGACC.

Remarks on this clone: With the read ending 3 residues before the CDR3 end, the germline J gene is used to fill in that end. The chain combines TRBV2 with TRBJ2-2; the D gene is possibly TRBD2 (5 bases). The germline V gene encodes CDR1 SNHLY and CDR2 FYNNEI. The CDR3 has 16 amino acids. V lost 3 bases to trimming and J lost 6 bases, with 17 bases between them. CDR3 residues: CASSDPGLLVPGELFF. The CDR3 DNA, read in part, is TGTGCCAGCAGTGATCCCGGACTCTTGGTCCCCGGGGAG.

A note on this clone: The read ends 3 residues early relative to the CDR3; the germline J gene fills the gap. This chain joins TRBV10-3 and TRBJ2-7, with a weak D call TRBD1 (5 bases). The germline V and J ends were trimmed by 4 bases and 5 bases, with 9 bases remaining between them. This CDR3 contains 12 residues. Looked up from germline, CDR1 is ENHRY and CDR2 is SYGVKD. The CDR3 spells CAISGKGNEQYF. The sequenced CDR3 bases are TGTGCCATCAGTGGAAAGGGGAACGAG.

Comments on this clone: The CDR3 is cut off 3 residues early in the read; its end comes from the germline J gene. The rearrangement uses TRBV2 and TRBJ1-6; 7 nucleotides match TRBD1. Germline trimming cut 5 bases from V and 9 bases from J; bases unmatched to any gene: 7. Germline-derived CDR1 and CDR2 are SNHLY and FYNNEI. This CDR3 region has 14 residues. The CDR3 region is CASSHPGGVSPLHF. Partial CDR3 DNA: TGTGCCAGCAGTCATCCAGGGGGAGTTTCACCC.

A word on this clone: The read stops 3 residues short of the end of the CDR3; the missing end is completed from the germline J gene. This chain connects TRBV2 to TRBJ1-1, with D maybe TRBD1 (6 bases). The V end was cut by 4 bases, the J end by 1 base, with 19 bases between. Per the germline V gene, CDR1 is SNHLY and CDR2 is FYNNEI. CDR3 length equals 17 residues. CDR3 protein: CASSVRRQERGNTEAFF. The sequenced CDR3 bases are TGTGCCAGCAGTGTTCGAAGACAGGAACGCGGGAACACTGAA. The variable domain in full, completed from reference TRBV2 and TRBJ1-1, reads EPEVTQTPSHQVTQMGQEVILRCVPISNHLYFYWYRQILGQKVEFLVSFYNNEISEKSEIFDDQFSVERPDGSNFTLKIRSTKLEDSAMYFCASSVRRQERGNTEAFFGQGTRLTVV.

As to this clone: Read coverage stops 3 residues before the CDR3 terminus; the germline J gene supplies the remainder. The genes are TRBV19 and TRBJ1-4; D is ambiguous. The germline V gene encodes CDR1 LNHDA and CDR2 SQIVND (reference sequence). Trimming left V 8 bases short and J 3 bases short, with 16 bases between. This CDR3 comprises 15 residues. CDR3 loop: CASQDRGMANEKLFF. The DNA read from the CDR3 is TGTGCCAGTCAAGATCGGGGAATGGCTAATGAAAAA.

Comment on this clone: A read error may produce the germline difference seen at one junction end. The read ends 3 residues before the CDR3 terminus; that terminus is restored from the germline J gene. V usage is TRBV29-1 and J usage is TRBJ1-4, with D maybe TRBD1 (5 bases). CDR1 is SQVTM, CDR2 ANQGSEA, per germline. The CDR3 totals 12 residues. CDR3 in amino acids: CGVGGADEKLFF. The sequenced CDR3 bases are TGCGGCGTTGGTGGGGCGGATGAAAAA.

Comment on this clone: The junction does not match germline at one end; this may be a read error. The read stops 3 residues short of the end of the CDR3; the missing end is completed from the germline J gene. The rearrangement joins TRBV4-2 to TRBJ2-4; 9 bases align to TRBD2. CDR3 length: 14 amino acids. Germline CDR1 LGHNA, CDR2 YNFKEQ. The part of the CDR3 DNA that was read is TGCGCCAGCAGCCAAGTACTAGCGGGAAACATT. This codes for CASSQVLAGNI. The whole CDR3 protein reads CASSQVLAGNIQYF.

About this clone itself: The observed sequence ends 3 residues before the CDR3 terminus, with the missing tail filled in from the germline J gene. This sequence joins TRBV29-1 and TRBJ2-5; D remains ambiguous. V was trimmed by 5 bases and J by 3 bases, leaving 4 bases between them. The CDR3 extends over 10 amino acids. Germline V gives CDR1 SQVTM, CDR2 ANQGSEA. The sequenced part of the CDR3 DNA is TGCAGCGTTCGTGAAGAGACC. Translated: CSVREET. The whole CDR3 region reads CSVREETQYF.

With respect to this clone: Coverage ceases 3 residues before the CDR3 finishes, and the germline J gene fills in the end. The same CDR3 is also encoded by other DNA sequences in this sample. The chain couples TRBV7-3 to TRBJ1-1; D gene ambiguous. Trimming shortened V by 7 bases and J by 4 bases, and 19 bases separated the two germline ends. CDR1 SGHTA and CDR2 FQGTGA come from the germline V gene. This CDR3 spans 15 amino acids. The sequenced CDR3 bases are TGTGCCAGCACCGCCCGACACGGGGAGGGCACTGAA. Encoded protein: CASTARHGEGTE. The whole CDR3 sequence is CASTARHGEGTEAFF. The complete variable domain, with remaining parts taken from reference TRBV7-3 and TRBJ1-1, reads GAGVSQTPSNKVTEKGKYVELRCDPISGHTALYWYRQSLGQGPEFLIYFQGTGAADDSGLPNDRFFAVRPEGSVSTLKIQRTERGDSAVYLCASTARHGEGTEAFFGQGTRLTVV.

Details on this clone: The CDR3 extends 3 residues past the end of the read, so its final part is completed from the germline J gene. The gene calls are TRBV6-1 and TRBJ2-2, with TRBD1 matching over 7 bases. CDR3 length equals 14 residues. From germline, CDR1 is MNHNS and CDR2 SASEGT. CDR3 amino acids: CASSEAAGGEKLFF. CDR3 DNA (partial): TGTGCCAGCAGTGAAGCCGCAGGGGGAGAGAAG.

Turning to this clone: Read sequence stops 3 residues before the CDR3 end, and the germline J gene provides the missing end. This rearrangement joins TRBV7-8 to TRBJ2-1, with 10 bases fitting TRBD2. The length of the CDR3 is 15 residues. Germline trimming cut 5 bases from V and 4 bases from J; bases unmatched to any gene: 5. Per the germline V gene, CDR1 is SGHVS and CDR2 is FQNEAQ. CDR3 sequence: CASSTSSGGYNEQFF. Partial CDR3 DNA: TGTGCCAGCAGCACCTCTAGCGGGGGTTACAATGAG.

Turning to this clone: The CDR3 goes on 3 residues after the read ends, and that part is filled in from the germline J gene. This chain links TRBV9 with TRBJ2-7; D is possibly TRBD2 (6 bases). CDR1 is SGDLS and CDR2 is YYNGEE in the germline V gene. The CDR3 contains 14 residues. Trimming took off 4 bases at V and 0 bases at J, with 11 bases between the two ends. The sequenced part of the CDR3 DNA is TGTGCCAGCAGCTTTCGGGACTTCTCCTACGAG. Protein sequence: CASSFRDFSYE. The whole CDR3 protein reads CASSFRDFSYEQYF.

Comments on this clone: The missing CDR3 end, 3 residues past where the read stops, is filled in from the germline J gene. This chain connects TRBV29-1 to TRBJ2-1, with TRBD2 matching 9 bases. The CDR3 has 16 residues. CDR1 and CDR2 (germline): SQVTM, ANQGSEA. The V segment lost 0 bases and the J segment 4 bases; nucleotides outside the gene matches: 7. Incomplete CDR3 DNA: TGCAGCGTTGAAGATGAGCTAGCGGGGAAATACAATGAG. Translating it yields CSVEDELAGKYNE. The entire CDR3 protein is CSVEDELAGKYNEQFF.

A word on this clone: The CDR3 end lies 3 residues beyond the end of the read and is filled in from the germline J gene. The V call is TRBV30, the J call TRBJ1-6; unclear D gene. The CDR3 runs to 14 residues. Trimming took off 2 bases at V and 7 bases at J, with 12 bases between the two ends. Germline values: CDR1 GTSNPN, CDR2 SVGIG (reference sequence). Incomplete CDR3 DNA: TGTGCCTGGAGTCTCGCAAATCTAAATTCACCC. Translated: CAWSLANLNSP. The full-length CDR3 reads as CAWSLANLNSPLHF.

Turning to this clone: The CDR3 end falls 3 residues outside the read, so it is completed with the germline J gene. The J gene is TRBJ2-5, the V gene TRBV11-2, with D possibly being TRBD1 (6 bases). The length of the CDR3 is 15 residues. Germline V gene data show CDR1 as SGHAT and CDR2 as FQNNGV. The V end lost 2 bases, the J end lost 5 bases, and 15 bases lay between the germline ends. The sequenced part of the CDR3 DNA is TGTGCCAGCAGCTTACTGGGACATCTAGGGGAGACC. This sequence encodes CASSLLGHLGET. The complete CDR3 reads CASSLLGHLGETQYF.

Details on this clone: The read comes to an end 3 residues before the CDR3 does, leaving the germline J gene to fill in the end. V and J are TRBV11-2 and TRBJ2-5; D may be TRBD2 (6 bases). Germline-derived CDR1 and CDR2 are SGHAT and FQNNGV. CDR3 length: 15 amino acids. V gave up 1 base and J gave up 3 bases, with 12 bases separating them. The part of the CDR3 DNA that was read is TGTGCCAGCAGCTTAGGGGGGGTAGAGGAAGAGACC. Translation: CASSLGGVEEET. In full, the CDR3 reads CASSLGGVEEETQYF.

Worth noting for this clone: The sequence runs out 3 residues before the end of the CDR3; the remainder is reconstructed from the germline J gene. Different DNA sequences within this sample yield the same CDR3. This chain uses TRBV30 with TRBJ1-3, with TRBD1 as a possible D gene (5 bases). From germline, CDR1 is GTSNPN and CDR2 SVGIG (reference sequence). The V and J ends lost 1 base and 2 bases respectively, with 15 bases between them. The CDR3 loop spans 16 amino acids. CDR3 DNA (partial): TGTGCCTGGAGTGCCCCCGGGGGGGTCCCTGGAAACACC. It codes for CAWSAPGGVPGNT. The full-length CDR3 reads as CAWSAPGGVPGNTIYF.

Concerning this clone itself: With the read ending 3 residues before the CDR3 end, the germline J gene is used to fill in that end. The chain combines TRBV7-6 with TRBJ1-1; TRBD1 matches at 7 bases. This CDR3 is 14 amino acids long. Germline V CDR1 and CDR2: SGHVS, FNYEAQ. CDR3 DNA (partial): TGTGCCAGCAGCTTAGAATTCGGGACAGCGCAA. Protein sequence: CASSLEFGTAQ. The CDR3 in full is CASSLEFGTAQAFF.

A remark on this clone: The read ends 3 residues early relative to the CDR3; the germline J gene fills the gap. The same CDR3 also results from other DNA sequences found in this sample. The J gene is TRBJ1-1, the V gene TRBV5-1; TRBD1 agrees at 9 bases. The CDR3 is made up of 14 amino acids. CDR1 is SGHRS, CDR2 YFSETQ, per germline. The trim removed 4 bases at V and 1 base at J, leaving 2 bases unmatched. CDR3 loop: CASSPQGANTEAFF. The sequenced CDR3 bases are TGCGCCAGCAGCCCACAGGGGGCGAACACTGAA.

Turning to this clone: Read sequence stops 3 residues before the CDR3 end, and the germline J gene provides the missing end. This chain connects TRBV27 to TRBJ1-4; 7 nucleotides align to TRBD1. This CDR3 has 13 amino acids. Germline trimming cut 8 bases from V and 5 bases from J; bases unmatched to any gene: 5. Germline V gives CDR1 MNHEY, CDR2 SMNVEV (reference sequence). The DNA read from the CDR3 is TGTGCCAGCGGACCAGGGGGAAATGAAAAA. It yields the protein CASGPGGNEK. The whole CDR3 protein reads CASGPGGNEKLFF.

About this clone: The CDR3 extends 3 residues past the end of the read, so its final part is completed from the germline J gene. This chain uses TRBV11-3 with TRBJ2-5; D call uncertain. V dropped 2 bases and J dropped 5 bases, with 12 bases sitting between them. The CDR3 spans 14 residues. CDR1 is SGHNT and CDR2 is YENEEA in the germline V gene. CDR3 bases read: TGTGCCAGCAGCTTAACAAGGGTTATGGAGACC. Encoded protein: CASSLTRVMET. The whole CDR3 is CASSLTRVMETQYF.

Remarks on this clone: Coverage ceases 3 residues before the CDR3 finishes, and the germline J gene fills in the end. The chain recombines TRBV19 with TRBJ2-1, with TRBD1 matching over 7 bases. The V segment lost 5 bases and the J segment 0 bases; nucleotides outside the gene matches: 10. This CDR3 is built from 17 residues. Germline V CDR1 and CDR2: LNHDA, SQIVND (reference sequence). CDR3 loop: CASSPRTGQSSYNEQFF. The sequenced CDR3 bases are TGTGCCAGTAGTCCGCGGACAGGCCAAAGCTCCTACAATGAG.

Comment on this clone: The read finishes 3 residues shy of the CDR3 end, and the germline J gene is used to complete it. The chain carries TRBV23-1 and TRBJ1-5; TRBD1 matches at 10 bases. TRBV23-1 has ORF status, its function being uncertain. V shed 2 bases and J 7 bases; nucleotides not matched to a gene: 8. The length of the CDR3 is 16 residues. CDR3 sequence reads: CASSQPGTGADQPQHF. The sequenced part of the CDR3 DNA is TGCGCCAGCAGTCAACCTGGGACAGGGGCGGACCAGCCC.